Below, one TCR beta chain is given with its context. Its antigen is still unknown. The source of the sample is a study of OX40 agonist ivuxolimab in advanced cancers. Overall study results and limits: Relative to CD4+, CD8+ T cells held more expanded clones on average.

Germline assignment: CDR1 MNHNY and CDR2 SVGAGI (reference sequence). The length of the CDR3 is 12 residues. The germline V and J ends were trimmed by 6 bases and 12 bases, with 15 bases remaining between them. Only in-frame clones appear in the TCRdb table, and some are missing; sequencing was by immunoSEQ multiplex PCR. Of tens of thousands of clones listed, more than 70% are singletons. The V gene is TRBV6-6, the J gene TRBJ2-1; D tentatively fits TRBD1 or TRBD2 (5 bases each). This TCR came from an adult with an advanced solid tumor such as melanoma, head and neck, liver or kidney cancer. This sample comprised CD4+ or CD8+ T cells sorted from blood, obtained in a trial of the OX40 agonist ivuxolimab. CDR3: CASSSDRDRQFF. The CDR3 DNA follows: TGTGCCAGCAGCTCCGACCGGGACCGGCAGTTCTTC.